Below, 9 T cell receptor beta chains from the same sample are listed, as sequenced in a study of T and B cells in COVID-19 patients. Blood genomic DNA input for TRB amplification was roughly 250-550 ng. BIOMED2 TRB-A/B primer pools were used in multiplex TRB PCR. TCRdb redid the calling of the multiplex PCR reads with MiXCR, one entry per CDR3 protein. The repertoire holds 7,000 to 9,000 distinct CDR3 sequences, with approximately 40% as singletons. Sequencing used blood. The receptor source for this set is a human donor with active COVID-19.

This sequence joins TRBV6-5 and TRBJ2-3; D could derive from TRBD1 or TRBD2 (6 bases each). The germline CDR1 and CDR2 sequences are MNHEY and SVGAGI. The CDR3 runs 16 residues. V gave up 0 bases and J gave up 1 base, with 11 bases separating them. CDR3 loop: CASSYSGGQGTDTQYF. Written as DNA, the CDR3 is TGTGCCAGCAGTTACTCGGGGGGACAAGGCACAGATACGCAGTATTTT.

This clonotype was counted only a few times. V is TRBV5-5 and J is TRBJ1-1; D is uncertain. Deletions cut 2 bases from V and 8 bases from J, with 13 bases between. The CDR3 length is 13 residues. Germline V gives CDR1 SGHKS, CDR2 YYEKEE (reference sequence). The CDR3 protein is CASSFNPGGEAFF. Here the CDR3 DNA reads TGTGCCAGCAGCTTTAACCCTGGCGGCGAAGCTTTCTTT.

V gene TRBV24-1 combines with J gene TRBJ2-1; 10 positions agree with TRBD2. The CDR3 totals 16 residues. V lost 0 bases to trimming and J lost 3 bases; unmatched junction nucleotides: 1. In germline, CDR1 is KGHDR, CDR2 SFDVKD. In DNA form, the CDR3 reads TGTGCCACCAGTGATTTGACTAGCGGGAACTACAATGAGCAGTTCTTC. Its translation: CATSDLTSGNYNEQFF.

This rearrangement joins TRBV24-1 to TRBJ2-2; D unclear. Trimming took off 9 bases at V and 0 bases at J, with 7 bases between the two ends. From germline, CDR1 is KGHDR and CDR2 SFDVKD. The CDR3 contains 13 residues. CDR3 sequence (DNA): TGTGCCACCGTCTCCTCGAACACCGGGGAGCTGTTTTTT. Its protein is CATVSSNTGELFF.

The V and J genes are TRBV6-5 and TRBJ2-7; D is possibly TRBD1 (5 bases). V lost 6 bases, J lost 6 bases, and 9 bases lay in between. The germline CDR1 and CDR2 sequences are MNHEY and SVGAGI. This CDR3 contains 11 residues. The chain's CDR3 is CASSSTGEQYF. The CDR3 region has the DNA TGTGCCAGCAGCTCCACAGGCGAGCAGTACTTC.

In this sample, this clonotype turned up once. The V gene is TRBV10-3, the J gene TRBJ1-1; D uncertain. Trimming took off 4 bases at V and 7 bases at J, with 13 bases between the two ends. The V gene's germline CDR1 is ENHRY and CDR2 SYGVKD. The length of the CDR3 is 13 residues. This chain's CDR3 is CAISGEGIGEAFF. As DNA, the CDR3 is TGTGCCATCAGTGGCGAGGGAATAGGTGAAGCTTTCTTT.

J is TRBJ1-4 and V is TRBV12-3 or TRBV12-4; TRBD1 might be the D (6 bases). The germline V and J ends were trimmed by 4 bases and 0 bases, with 12 bases remaining between them. This CDR3 is 16 amino acids long. The CDR3 region is CASSYRTASTNEKLFF. The CDR3 DNA follows: TGTGCCAGCAGTTATAGGACAGCCTCAACTAATGAAAAACTGTTTTTT.

A word on this clonotype: Mismatch with germline at one junction end may stem from a read error. The V gene is TRBV6-5, the J gene TRBJ2-6; D possibly corresponds to TRBD1 (5 bases). Germline V gene lookup returns CDR1 MNHEY and CDR2 SVGAGI. The length of the CDR3 is 16 residues. As DNA, the CDR3 is TGTGCCAGCACCCCTGGGTGGATCTCTGGGGCCATCGTCCTGACTTTC. This sequence encodes CASTPGWISGAIVLTF.

The rearrangement joins TRBV11-3 to TRBJ2-7, with D maybe TRBD2 (5 bases). V lost 2 bases, J lost 7 bases, and 15 bases lay in between. Germline V gives CDR1 SGHNT, CDR2 YENEEA. This CDR3 has 14 amino acids. CDR3 bases: TGTGCCAGCAGCTTAATAGGCCGGACGGGGGAGCAGTACTTC. Translating it yields CASSLIGRTGEQYF. The full variable domain, completed using reference TRBV11-3 and TRBJ2-7, is EAGVVQSPRYKIIEKKQPVAFWCNPISGHNTLYWYLQNLGQGPELLIRYENEEAVDDSQLPKDRFSAERLKGVDSTLKIQPAELGDSAVYLCASSLIGRTGEQYFGPGTRLTVT.